These 22 T cell receptor beta chains originate from one sample sequenced in a study of cytomegalovirus exposure and HLA in healthy donors. The PCR contained 60 Vbeta and 13 Jbeta primers. The data were produced by immunoSEQ multiplex PCR, yet TCRdb's version contains in-frame clones alone and is incomplete. The profile shows 160,000 or so clones, 85% of them singletons. Input material: PBMCs. These receptors all stem from a woman under 30 in good health and CMV-seronegative.

The chain combines TRBV2 with TRBJ1-2; D is perhaps TRBD1 (5 bases). CDR3 size: 12 residues. Germline lookup yields CDR1 SNHLY and CDR2 FYNNEI. Trimming took 6 bases from V and 4 from J, leaving 9 bases between them. CDR3 in DNA: TGTGCCAGCAGGGGGGACTTCTATGGCTACACCTTC. This translates into CASRGDFYGYTF.

The V call is TRBV7-2, the J call TRBJ2-1; D is possibly TRBD2 (7 bases). Germline V gene sequence: CDR1 SGHTA, CDR2 FQGNSA. V was shortened by 5 bases and J by 0 bases, with 11 bases between the two germline ends. The CDR3 is made up of 15 amino acids. The CDR3 is CASSPGGRSYNEQFF. CDR3 sequence (DNA): TGTGCCAGCAGCCCCGGGGGGCGCTCCTACAATGAGCAGTTCTTC.

The chain is built from TRBV6-1 and TRBJ2-7; possible D gene TRBD2, 6 bases. The CDR3 runs to 15 residues. V shed 4 bases and J shed 5 bases, with 18 bases lying between them. Germline V gene sequence: CDR1 MNHNS, CDR2 SASEGT. CDR3 in DNA: TGTGCCAGCAGTGTCCCCACCCGGGGGTCCCACGAGCAGTACTTC. Residues: CASSVPTRGSHEQYF.

The J gene is TRBJ2-3, the V gene TRBV5-1; D unclear. Germline lookup yields CDR1 SGHRS and CDR2 YFSETQ. The CDR3 has 11 amino acids. With 4 bases removed from V and 2 bases from J, the gap between germline ends came to 2 bases. The CDR3 DNA reads as TGCGCCAGCAGCCACACAGATACGCAGTATTTT. Protein: CASSHTDTQYF.

The chain employs TRBV5-8 and TRBJ1-4; perhaps TRBD1 as D (5 bases). CDR3 length: 17 residues. V shed 0 bases and J shed 7 bases, with 19 bases lying between them. Germline lookup yields CDR1 SGHTS and CDR2 YDEGEE. CDR3 region: CASSLVAGTFLGEKLFF. CDR3 DNA sequence: TGTGCCAGCAGCTTGGTTGCAGGGACTTTTTTGGGTGAAAAACTGTTTTTT. Full variable domain (outside the CDR3, taken from reference TRBV5-8 and TRBJ1-4): EAGVTQSPTHLIKTRGQQATLRCSPISGHTSVYWYQQALGLGLQFLLWYDEGEERNRGNFPPRFSGRQFPNYSSELNVNALELEDSALYLCASSLVAGTFLGEKLFFGSGTQLSVL.

The chain uses TRBV12-5 and TRBJ2-1, with D possibly matching TRBD1 (5 bases). Trimming shortened V by 1 base and J by 9 bases, and 10 bases separated the two germline ends. Germline V CDR1 and CDR2: LGHNT, FRNRAP. The CDR3 loop spans 13 amino acids. The CDR3 DNA reads TGTGCTAGTGGTTTGGAAGGGGTGTCTGAGCAGTTCTTC. Translating it yields CASGLEGVSEQFF.

J is TRBJ1-2 and V is TRBV2; 10 nucleotides match TRBD1. Looked up from germline, CDR1 is SNHLY and CDR2 is FYNNEI. V lost 8 bases, J lost 8 bases, and 8 bases stayed unmatched. This CDR3 region has 13 residues. The CDR3 sequence is CASLGQGVLGYTF. The CDR3 DNA sequence: TGTGCCAGCCTCGGACAGGGGGTTTTAGGCTACACCTTC.

This chain connects TRBV4-1 to TRBJ2-7, with 12 positions matching TRBD1. The CDR3 contains 16 residues. CDR1 MGHRA and CDR2 YSYEKL come from the germline V gene. V gave up 4 bases and J gave up 7 bases; unmatched junction bases: 11. The CDR3 loop is CASSLTPGQGAGEQYF. The CDR3 DNA reads TGCGCCAGCAGCCTGACCCCGGGACAGGGGGCGGGTGAGCAGTACTTC.

The chain uses TRBV7-8 and TRBJ2-2; D possibly corresponds to TRBD1 (7 bases). The germline V and J ends were trimmed by 5 bases and 7 bases, with 17 bases remaining between them. Germline CDR1 reads SGHVS; CDR2 reads FQNEAQ. This CDR3 region has 15 residues. In DNA, the CDR3 is TGTGCCAGCAGCGACCAGGGGGGCGTAGACGGGGAGCTGTTTTTT. Its translation: CASSDQGGVDGELFF.

CDR3 DNA: TGTGCCAGCAGCTTAGGAAGTGTCAGGGGGAGGGAGACCCAGTACTTC. Its translation is CASSLGSVRGRETQYF. The V and J genes are TRBV7-8 and TRBJ2-5; D might be TRBD1 (7 bases). The CDR3 runs to 16 residues. Germline CDR1 SGHVS, CDR2 FQNEAQ. Deletions cut 1 base from V and 5 bases from J, with 17 bases between. The variable domain in full, with the rest retrieved from reference TRBV7-8 and TRBJ2-5, is GAGVSQSPRYKVAKRGQDVALRCDPISGHVSLFWYQQALGQGPEFLTYFQNEAQLDKSGLPSDRFFAERPEGSVSTLKIQRTQQEDSAVYLCASSLGSVRGRETQYFGPGTRLLVL.

The V and J genes are TRBV29-1 and TRBJ2-7, with unresolved D. Deletions cut 7 bases from V and 2 bases from J, with 9 bases between. The CDR3 is 11 residues long. The V gene's germline CDR1 is SQVTM and CDR2 ANQGSEA. CDR3 region: CSGRGPYEQYF. Written as DNA, the CDR3 is TGCAGCGGTCGTGGGCCCTACGAGCAGTACTTC.

J is TRBJ2-1 and V is TRBV5-1; the match to TRBD2 covers 9 bases. The CDR3 contains 16 residues. V was clipped by 3 bases and J by 7 bases; unmatched bases: 11. CDR1 SGHRS and CDR2 YFSETQ come from the germline V gene. This chain's CDR3 is CASSSGGGRASNEQFF. The CDR3 region has the DNA TGCGCCAGCAGCTCCGGCGGCGGGAGGGCCTCGAATGAGCAGTTCTTC.

The chain has TRBV6-5 and TRBJ2-7; the match to TRBD2 covers 10 bases. J lost 4 bases, V lost 0 bases, and 6 bases had no gene match. Germline CDR1 MNHEY, CDR2 SVGAGI. This CDR3 region has 16 residues. The CDR3 DNA reads TGTGCCAGCAGTTACTCCCCTAGCGGGAGAGGTTACGAGCAGTACTTC. It specifies CASSYSPSGRGYEQYF.

The rearrangement joins TRBV4-2 to TRBJ2-1; D may be TRBD1 (7 bases). The CDR3 has 16 amino acids. V dropped 5 bases and J dropped 5 bases, with 19 bases sitting between them. Germline CDR1 reads LGHNA; CDR2 reads YNFKEQ. The CDR3 protein is CASSSPGGTEDNEQFF. CDR3 DNA: TGTGCCAGCAGCTCACCGGGCGGGACAGAAGACAATGAGCAGTTCTTC.

The CDR3 region has the DNA TGTGCCAGCTCACCATCCGAGGGAAATTCACCCCTCCACTTT. It codes for CASSPSEGNSPLHF. The chain employs TRBV18 and TRBJ1-6; D is uncertain. Germline-derived CDR1 and CDR2 are KGHSH and LQKENI. Trimming stripped 2 bases from V and 7 bases from J, with 9 bases between. The CDR3 totals 14 residues.

This sequence joins TRBV18 and TRBJ1-5; tentatively, D is TRBD1 (5 bases). The CDR3 sequence is 15 residues long. With 4 bases removed from V and 9 bases from J, the gap between germline ends came to 19 bases. The germline V gene has CDR1 KGHSH and CDR2 LQKENI. This chain's CDR3 is CASSQTLGGHGPQHF. The CDR3 nucleotides read TGTGCCAGCTCACAGACCTTGGGGGGTCATGGGCCCCAGCATTTT.

The chain employs TRBV11-2 and TRBJ2-3; 9 bases fit TRBD2. The CDR3 sequence is 14 residues long. Germline V gene sequence: CDR1 SGHAT, CDR2 FQNNGV. The ends lost 5 bases at V and 1 base at J; junction bases unmatched: 1. CDR3 protein: CASSIAGGTDTQYF. DNA of the CDR3: TGTGCCAGCAGCATAGCGGGGGGCACAGATACGCAGTATTTT.

V is TRBV29-1 and J is TRBJ2-5; TRBD1 aligns across 7 bases. The J call may not be correct, given that the DNA end is closer to TRBJ2-7. The CDR3 totals 14 residues. Per germline, CDR1 SQVTM and CDR2 ANQGSEA. The CDR3 loop is CSVEERDSPYEQYF. The CDR3 bases are TGCAGCGTTGAGGAAAGGGACAGTCCCTACGAGCAGTACTTC.

The J gene is TRBJ2-5, the V gene TRBV9, with D tentatively TRBD2 (6 bases). TRBJ2-7 matches the DNA end more closely, so the J call is doubtful. The germline gives CDR1 SGDLS, CDR2 YYNGEE. The CDR3 sequence is 14 residues long. DNA of the CDR3: TGTGCCAGCAGCGCCAGCATGGAGGGCTACGAGCAGTACTTC. Translation gives CASSASMEGYEQYF.

About this clone itself: The same CDR3 also results from other DNA sequences found in this sample. The rearrangement links TRBV7-2 to TRBJ2-7, with D perhaps TRBD1 (5 bases). The length of the CDR3 is 15 residues. Per the germline V gene, CDR1 is SGHTA and CDR2 is FQGNSA. V lost 1 base, J lost 10 bases, and 20 bases lay in between. The CDR3 here is CASSLVAAGDGAQYF. CDR3 nucleotides: TGTGCCAGCAGCTTAGTGGCAGCAGGAGATGGGGCTCAGTACTTC.

The chain is built from TRBV10-3 and TRBJ2-7, with TRBD1 as a possible D gene (5 bases). This CDR3 comprises 18 residues. From germline, CDR1 is ENHRY and CDR2 SYGVKD. Trimming removed 3 bases from V and 6 bases from J, with 27 bases in between. The CDR3 protein is CAISDYDRREWGWGEQYF. The DNA of the CDR3 is TGTGCCATCAGTGACTACGATCGCAGGGAATGGGGTTGGGGCGAGCAGTACTTC.

The chain is built from TRBV5-6 and TRBJ2-5; possible D gene TRBD2, 7 bases. V lost 2 bases and J lost 3, with 11 bases in between. Germline V lookup: CDR1 SGHDT, CDR2 YYEEEE. The CDR3 spans 14 residues. The CDR3 loop reads CASSLGGREETQYF. The CDR3 region has the DNA TGTGCCAGCAGCTTAGGGGGGAGGGAAGAGACCCAGTACTTC. Variable domain in full (rest from reference TRBV5-6 and TRBJ2-5): DAGVTQSPTHLIKTRGQQVTLRCSPKSGHDTVSWYQQALGQGPQFIFQYYEEEERQRGNFPDRFSGHQFPNYSSELNVNALLLGDSALYLCASSLGGREETQYFGPGTRLLVL.